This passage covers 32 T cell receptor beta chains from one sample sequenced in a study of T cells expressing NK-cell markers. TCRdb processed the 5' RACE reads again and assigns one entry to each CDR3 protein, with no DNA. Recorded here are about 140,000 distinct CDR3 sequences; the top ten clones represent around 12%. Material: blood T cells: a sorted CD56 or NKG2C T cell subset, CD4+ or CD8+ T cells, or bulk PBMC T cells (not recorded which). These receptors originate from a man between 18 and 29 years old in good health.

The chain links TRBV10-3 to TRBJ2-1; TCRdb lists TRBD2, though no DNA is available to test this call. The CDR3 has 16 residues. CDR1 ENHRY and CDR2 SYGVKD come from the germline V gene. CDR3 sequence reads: CAISESAGFSYNEQFF.

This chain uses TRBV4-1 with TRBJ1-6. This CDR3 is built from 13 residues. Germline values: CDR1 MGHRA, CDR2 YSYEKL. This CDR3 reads CASSQVPGSPLHF.

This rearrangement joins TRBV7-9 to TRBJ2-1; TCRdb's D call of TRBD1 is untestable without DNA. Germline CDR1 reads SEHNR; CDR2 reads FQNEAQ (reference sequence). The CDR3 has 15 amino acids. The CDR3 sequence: CASSLADRGDNEQFF.

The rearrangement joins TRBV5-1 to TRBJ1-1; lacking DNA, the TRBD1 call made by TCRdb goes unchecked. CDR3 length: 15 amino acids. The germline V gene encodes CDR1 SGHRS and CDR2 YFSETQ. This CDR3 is CASSLGQNLNTEAFF.

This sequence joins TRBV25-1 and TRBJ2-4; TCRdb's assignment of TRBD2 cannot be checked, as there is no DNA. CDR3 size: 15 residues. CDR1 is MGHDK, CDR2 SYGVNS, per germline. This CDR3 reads CASSELGTSRDIQYF.

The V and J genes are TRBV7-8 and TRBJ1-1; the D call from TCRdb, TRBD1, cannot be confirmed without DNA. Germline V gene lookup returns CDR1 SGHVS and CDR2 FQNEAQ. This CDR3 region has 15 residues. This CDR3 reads CASSLRTGGKTEAFF.

The CDR3 sequence is CATSETGNTEAFF. The V and J genes are TRBV24-1 and TRBJ1-1. CDR1 is KGHDR, CDR2 SFDVKD, per germline. The CDR3 spans 13 residues.

The CDR3 region is CASSLAAGRDEQYF. This chain connects TRBV7-8 to TRBJ2-7. Germline V gene data show CDR1 as SGHVS and CDR2 as FQNEAQ. CDR3 size: 14 residues.

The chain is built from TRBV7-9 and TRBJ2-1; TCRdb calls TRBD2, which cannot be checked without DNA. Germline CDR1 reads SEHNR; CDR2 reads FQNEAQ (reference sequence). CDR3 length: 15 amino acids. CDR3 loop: CASSLGASGTIEQFF.

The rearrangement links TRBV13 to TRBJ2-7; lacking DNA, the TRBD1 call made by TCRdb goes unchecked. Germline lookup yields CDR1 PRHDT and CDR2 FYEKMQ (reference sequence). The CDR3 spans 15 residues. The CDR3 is CASSSKTGDFYEQYF.

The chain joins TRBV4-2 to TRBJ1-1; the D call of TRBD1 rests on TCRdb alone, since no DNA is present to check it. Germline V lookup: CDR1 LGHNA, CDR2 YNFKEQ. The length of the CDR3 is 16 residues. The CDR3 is CASSPNDRAMNTEAFF.

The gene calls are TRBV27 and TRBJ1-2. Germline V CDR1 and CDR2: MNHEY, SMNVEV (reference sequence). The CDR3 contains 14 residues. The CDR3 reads CASRVRTGDYGYTF.

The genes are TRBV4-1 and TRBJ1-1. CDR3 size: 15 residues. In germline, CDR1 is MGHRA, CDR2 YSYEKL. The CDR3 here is CASSVVALEGTEAFF.

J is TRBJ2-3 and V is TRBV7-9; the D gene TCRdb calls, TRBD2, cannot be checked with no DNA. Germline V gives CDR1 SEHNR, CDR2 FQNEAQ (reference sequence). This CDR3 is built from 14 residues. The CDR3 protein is CASSDWEGHDTQYF.

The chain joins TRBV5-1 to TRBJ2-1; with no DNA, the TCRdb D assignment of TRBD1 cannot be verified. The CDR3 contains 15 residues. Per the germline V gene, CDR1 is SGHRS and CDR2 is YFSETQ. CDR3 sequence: CASSFDRGTRDEQFF.

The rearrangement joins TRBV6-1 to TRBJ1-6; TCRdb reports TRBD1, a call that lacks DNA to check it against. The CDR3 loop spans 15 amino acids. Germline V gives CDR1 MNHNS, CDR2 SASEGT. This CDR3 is CASSFGTDTFSPLHF.

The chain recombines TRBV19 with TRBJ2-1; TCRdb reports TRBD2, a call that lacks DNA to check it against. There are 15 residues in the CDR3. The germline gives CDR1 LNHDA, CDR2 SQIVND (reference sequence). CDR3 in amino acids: CATMGWLAGGGVQFF.

CDR3 amino acids: CASSSVGTAYNEQFF. The chain combines TRBV7-2 with TRBJ2-1; TCRdb designates TRBD1, a call that cannot be tested without DNA. This CDR3 spans 15 amino acids. Per germline, CDR1 SGHTA and CDR2 FQGNSA.

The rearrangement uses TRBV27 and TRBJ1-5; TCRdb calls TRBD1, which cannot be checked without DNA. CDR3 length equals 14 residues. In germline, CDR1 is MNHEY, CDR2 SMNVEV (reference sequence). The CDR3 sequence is CASSYRGEGQPQHF.

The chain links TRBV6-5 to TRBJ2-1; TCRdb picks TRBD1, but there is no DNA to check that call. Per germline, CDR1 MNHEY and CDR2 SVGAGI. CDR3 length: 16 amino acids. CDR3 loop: CASSWGQRSSYNEQFF.

This chain's CDR3 is CASTGTSGRGGETQYF. The rearrangement uses TRBV11-2 and TRBJ2-5; the D call of TRBD2 rests on TCRdb alone, since no DNA is present to check it. Looked up from germline, CDR1 is SGHAT and CDR2 is FQNNGV. CDR3 length: 16 amino acids.

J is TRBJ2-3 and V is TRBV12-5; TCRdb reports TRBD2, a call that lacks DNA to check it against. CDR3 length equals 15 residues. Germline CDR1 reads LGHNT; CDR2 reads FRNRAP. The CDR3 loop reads CASAQTSGSINTQYF.

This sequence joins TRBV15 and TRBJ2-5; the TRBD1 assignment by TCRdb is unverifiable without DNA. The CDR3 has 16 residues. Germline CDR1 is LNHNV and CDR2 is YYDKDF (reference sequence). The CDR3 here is CATSAGMTEAHETQYF.

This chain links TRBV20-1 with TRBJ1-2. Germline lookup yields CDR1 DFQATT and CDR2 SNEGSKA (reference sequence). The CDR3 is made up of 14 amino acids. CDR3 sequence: CSARDQAKLDGYTF.

The CDR3 spells CASSPPGRDPDTQYF. The chain links TRBV11-2 to TRBJ2-3; the D gene TCRdb calls, TRBD2, cannot be checked with no DNA. Looked up from germline, CDR1 is SGHAT and CDR2 is FQNNGV. The CDR3 extends over 15 amino acids.

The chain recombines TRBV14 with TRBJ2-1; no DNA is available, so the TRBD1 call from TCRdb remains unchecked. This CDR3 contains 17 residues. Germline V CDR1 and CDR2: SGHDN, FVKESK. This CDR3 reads CASSQRFGTKGGNEQFF.

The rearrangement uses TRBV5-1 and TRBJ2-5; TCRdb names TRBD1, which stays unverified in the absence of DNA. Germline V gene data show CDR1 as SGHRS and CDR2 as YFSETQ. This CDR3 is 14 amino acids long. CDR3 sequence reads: CASRLGQAGETQYF.

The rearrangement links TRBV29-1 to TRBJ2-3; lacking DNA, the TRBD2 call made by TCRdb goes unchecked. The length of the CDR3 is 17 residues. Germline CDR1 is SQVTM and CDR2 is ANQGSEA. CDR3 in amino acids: CSAPGTGLAGLTDTQYF.

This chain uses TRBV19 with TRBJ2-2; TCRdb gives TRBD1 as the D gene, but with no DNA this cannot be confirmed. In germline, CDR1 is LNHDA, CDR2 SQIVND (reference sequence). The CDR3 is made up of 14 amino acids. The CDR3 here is CARTGDRASGELFF.

The CDR3 sequence: CATSSGDSSYEQYF. The chain couples TRBV15 to TRBJ2-7; absent DNA, TCRdb's TRBD1 call cannot be checked. The CDR3 contains 14 residues. Germline CDR1 is LNHNV and CDR2 is YYDKDF (reference sequence). The full variable domain, completed using reference TRBV15 and TRBJ2-7, is DAMVIQNPRYQVTQFGKPVTLSCSQTLNHNVMYWYQQKSSQAPKLLFHYYDKDFNNEADTPDNFQSRRPNTSFCFLDIRSPGLGDTAMYLCATSSGDSSYEQYFGPGTRLTVT.

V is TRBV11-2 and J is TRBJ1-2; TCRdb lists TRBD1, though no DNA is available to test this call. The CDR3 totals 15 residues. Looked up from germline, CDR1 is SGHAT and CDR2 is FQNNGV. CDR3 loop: CASSLGQGGNYGYTF.

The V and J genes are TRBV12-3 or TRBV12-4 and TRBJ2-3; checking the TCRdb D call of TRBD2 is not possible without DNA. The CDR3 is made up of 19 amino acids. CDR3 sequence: CASSPISGTSGRRTDTQYF.